These 27 T cell receptor beta chains were all obtained from the same sample, sequenced in a study of identifying expanded T cells in peripheral blood. This table comes from immunoSEQ multiplex PCR, and its TCRdb copy is limited to in-frame clones, with some not included. This repertoire shows about 86,000 clones, roughly 87% found once; its top ten account for approximately 5%. The sequenced material came from blood. The receptors derive from a person aged 18-69 years in good health.

The CDR3 region is CAGGLREQYF. CDR3 sequence (DNA): TGTGCCGGGGGGCTCAGGGAGCAGTACTTC. The V call is TRBV30, the J call TRBJ2-7; D might be TRBD1 or TRBD2, each matching 6 bases. Germline V gene sequence: CDR1 GTSNPN, CDR2 SVGIG (reference sequence). Deletions cut 8 bases from V and 7 bases from J, with 12 bases between. The CDR3 runs 10 residues.

The chain has TRBV5-4 and TRBJ2-2; 7 nucleotides align to TRBD1. The germline V gene has CDR1 SGHNT and CDR2 YYREEE (reference sequence). This CDR3 has 15 residues. V lost 4 bases and J lost 3; bases outside the gene matches: 6. The CDR3 sequence is CASSAFDRDTGELFF. The CDR3, as DNA: TGTGCCAGCAGCGCCTTTGACAGGGACACCGGGGAGCTGTTTTTT.

The chain carries TRBV7-9 and TRBJ1-2, with D possibly matching TRBD1 (5 bases). The germline V gene has CDR1 SEHNR and CDR2 FQNEAQ (reference sequence). V lost 5 bases and J 6 bases, leaving 16 bases between the germline ends. The CDR3 is 14 residues long. Here the CDR3 DNA reads TGTGCCAGCAGCCCCAGAGCCGGGGCGGATGGCTACACCTTC. Encoded protein: CASSPRAGADGYTF.

This chain joins TRBV4-2 and TRBJ2-3, with D maybe TRBD2 (6 bases). The CDR3 runs 16 residues. V dropped 3 bases and J dropped 0 bases, with 13 bases sitting between them. Germline CDR1 reads LGHNA; CDR2 reads YNFKEQ. The CDR3 DNA is TGTGCCAGCAGCCACGGCCGCGGGGTAAGCACAGATACGCAGTATTTT. Protein: CASSHGRGVSTDTQYF.

The chain is built from TRBV10-3 and TRBJ1-2; no clear D. CDR1 and CDR2 from the germline V gene are ENHRY and SYGVKD. The V gene lost 6 bases and the J gene lost 7 bases, with 12 bases spanning the gap. This CDR3 contains 12 residues. The DNA of the CDR3 is TGTGCCATCAGCGAGACGGAAGCTGGCTACACCTTC. It is translated as CAISETEAGYTF.

The V gene is TRBV2, the J gene TRBJ1-5, with TRBD1 as a possible D gene (6 bases). Deletions cut 9 bases from V and 0 bases from J, with 12 bases between. CDR3 length: 14 residues. Germline CDR1 is SNHLY and CDR2 is FYNNEI. The CDR3 DNA is TGTGCCAGTTGGACAGAAGATAGCAATCAGCCCCAGCATTTT. It encodes CASWTEDSNQPQHF.

The chain employs TRBV19 and TRBJ1-1; D is possibly TRBD1 (5 bases). The CDR3 contains 14 residues. V lost 5 bases to trimming and J lost 4 bases, with 14 bases between them. Germline V gene sequence: CDR1 LNHDA, CDR2 SQIVND (reference sequence). In DNA, the CDR3 is TGTGCCAGTAGTGGGCAGGGCCTAAGCACTGAAGCTTTCTTT. This sequence encodes CASSGQGLSTEAFF. Filled out from reference TRBV19 and TRBJ1-1, the complete variable domain reads DGGITQSPKYLFRKEGQNVTLSCEQNLNHDAMYWYRQDPGQGLRLIYYSQIVNDFQKGDIAEGYSVSREKKESFPLTVTSAQKNPTAFYLCASSGQGLSTEAFFGQGTRLTVV.

J is TRBJ1-2 and V is TRBV5-4, with 8 bases matching TRBD1. The CDR3 consists of 15 residues. Germline CDR1 SGHNT, CDR2 YYREEE (reference sequence). Trimming at V came to 5 bases and at J to 4 bases, leaving 10 bases not matched to a gene. CDR3 DNA: TGTGCCAGCAGGGGACCAGGGGGCGCTGGCTATGGCTACACCTTC. Its translation: CASRGPGGAGYGYTF.

The chain employs TRBV19 and TRBJ1-5, with D hard to call. From germline, CDR1 is LNHDA and CDR2 SQIVND (reference sequence). The CDR3 consists of 12 residues. V shed 5 bases and J shed 9 bases, with 11 bases lying between them. CDR3 coding DNA: TGTGCCAGTAGTCCCCTGGCTGGGCCCCAGCATTTT. Its translation: CASSPLAGPQHF.

This clone has just a few counts. The V gene is TRBV6-6, the J gene TRBJ1-1; no clear D gene. Germline CDR1 MNHNY, CDR2 SVGAGI (reference sequence). CDR3 length: 13 residues. The V gene lost 5 bases and the J gene lost 4 bases, with 11 bases spanning the gap. CDR3 coding DNA: TGTGCCAGCAGTCATACAGAGCTCACTGAAGCTTTCTTT. This gives the protein CASSHTELTEAFF.

This chain links TRBV4-3 with TRBJ2-7, with 8 bases that match TRBD2. CDR3 size: 16 residues. V was pared by 0 bases and J by 0 bases, with 4 bases of the junction left unmatched. From germline, CDR1 is LGHNA and CDR2 YSLEER. The DNA of the CDR3 is TGCGCCAGCAGCCAAGAGTACCTAGCGGGCTCCTACGAGCAGTACTTC. Amino acids: CASSQEYLAGSYEQYF.

The chain combines TRBV19 with TRBJ1-5; perhaps TRBD1 as D (5 bases). The V gene's germline CDR1 is LNHDA and CDR2 SQIVND (reference sequence). Between the trimmed V and J ends, which lost 7 bases and 5 bases, there was a span of 12 bases. The CDR3 extends over 13 amino acids. In nucleotides, the CDR3 is TGTGCCAGTATGCGGGAGGGGTATCAGCCCCAGCATTTT. Its translation is CASMREGYQPQHF. Full variable domain (outside the CDR3, taken from reference TRBV19 and TRBJ1-5): DGGITQSPKYLFRKEGQNVTLSCEQNLNHDAMYWYRQDPGQGLRLIYYSQIVNDFQKGDIAEGYSVSREKKESFPLTVTSAQKNPTAFYLCASMREGYQPQHFGDGTRLSIL.

This chain joins TRBV5-1 and TRBJ2-5; possible D gene TRBD2, 6 bases. CDR1 SGHRS and CDR2 YFSETQ come from the germline V gene. The CDR3 extends over 15 amino acids. The V gene lost 4 bases and the J gene lost 0 bases, with 13 bases spanning the gap. CDR3 coding DNA: TGCGCCAGCAGCCTCAATGCGGGGAACCAAGAGACCCAGTACTTC. It yields the protein CASSLNAGNQETQYF.

The genes are TRBV5-1 and TRBJ1-3; D is unclear. V shed 7 bases and J shed 0 bases, with 14 bases lying between them. The CDR3 is 15 residues long. CDR1 is SGHRS and CDR2 is YFSETQ in the germline V gene. The CDR3 sequence is CASGIDGNSGNTIYF. The CDR3 DNA sequence: TGCGCCAGCGGAATAGATGGGAACTCTGGAAACACCATATATTTT.

V and J are TRBV25-1 and TRBJ2-3; D is perhaps TRBD2 (5 bases). There are 14 residues in the CDR3. The germline gives CDR1 MGHDK, CDR2 SYGVNS. V lost 2 bases and J lost 7, with 13 bases in between. CDR3 protein: CASSEDAGENTQYF. The CDR3, as DNA: TGTGCCAGCAGTGAAGATGCCGGGGAAAATACGCAGTATTTT.

The V and J genes are TRBV5-6 and TRBJ1-1, with D maybe TRBD1 (5 bases). Deletions cut 2 bases from V and 0 bases from J, with 14 bases between. This CDR3 is built from 16 residues. Germline CDR1 is SGHDT and CDR2 is YYEEEE. The CDR3 coding sequence is TGTGCCAGCAGCTTCTCAGGGCCCCTCATGAACACTGAAGCTTTCTTT. It codes for CASSFSGPLMNTEAFF. The whole variable domain, filled in from reference TRBV5-6 and TRBJ1-1, reads DAGVTQSPTHLIKTRGQQVTLRCSPKSGHDTVSWYQQALGQGPQFIFQYYEEEERQRGNFPDRFSGHQFPNYSSELNVNALLLGDSALYLCASSFSGPLMNTEAFFGQGTRLTVV.

The chain couples TRBV5-1 to TRBJ2-5; D remains unclear. Per the germline V gene, CDR1 is SGHRS and CDR2 is YFSETQ. The CDR3 has 14 amino acids. V lost 0 bases and J 3 bases, leaving 9 bases between the germline ends. The CDR3 region is CASSLAVQKETQYF. The CDR3, as DNA: TGCGCCAGCAGCTTGGCCGTCCAAAAAGAGACCCAGTACTTC.

The V gene is TRBV9, the J gene TRBJ1-2; D not resolved. With 7 bases removed from V and 0 bases from J, the gap between germline ends came to 7 bases. CDR1 and CDR2 (germline): SGDLS, YYNGEE. The CDR3 is made up of 12 amino acids. The CDR3 DNA reads as TGTGCCAGCTTCTCAGCTAACTATGGCTACACCTTC. Protein: CASFSANYGYTF.

V usage is TRBV27 and J usage is TRBJ2-3, with TRBD2 matching 7 bases. V lost 5 bases, J lost 0 bases, and 5 bases stayed unmatched. This CDR3 comprises 15 residues. Germline V gene data show CDR1 as MNHEY and CDR2 as SMNVEV (reference sequence). The CDR3 loop reads CASSPRGGSTDTQYF. CDR3 in DNA: TGTGCCAGCAGTCCCCGCGGGGGAAGCACAGATACGCAGTATTTT.

The chain carries TRBV6-1 and TRBJ1-1; D possibly corresponds to TRBD1 (5 bases). The V end lost 6 bases, the J end lost 1 base, and 12 bases lay between the germline ends. This CDR3 region has 14 residues. The germline V gene encodes CDR1 MNHNS and CDR2 SASEGT. The CDR3 loop is CASRGGPKNTEAFF. Here the CDR3 DNA reads TGTGCCAGCAGGGGGGGACCTAAGAACACTGAAGCTTTCTTT.

J is TRBJ2-1 and V is TRBV6-1, with 7 positions matching TRBD2. Looked up from germline, CDR1 is MNHNS and CDR2 is SASEGT. Trimming took 4 bases from V and 15 from J; bases not matched to a gene: 12. This CDR3 region has 13 residues. DNA for the CDR3: TGTGCCAGCAGTGCAGGAGCGGGATTTAGGCGGTTCTTC. This encodes CASSAGAGFRRFF.

The gene calls are TRBV19 and TRBJ1-2; 9 bases map to TRBD1. The trim removed 3 bases at V and 7 bases at J, leaving 6 bases unmatched. Germline V lookup: CDR1 LNHDA, CDR2 SQIVND (reference sequence). The CDR3 totals 14 residues. Here the CDR3 reads CASSITGGESGYTF. The CDR3 DNA reads TGTGCCAGTAGTATCACAGGGGGCGAGAGTGGCTACACCTTC. Variable domain in full (rest from reference TRBV19 and TRBJ1-2): DGGITQSPKYLFRKEGQNVTLSCEQNLNHDAMYWYRQDPGQGLRLIYYSQIVNDFQKGDIAEGYSVSREKKESFPLTVTSAQKNPTAFYLCASSITGGESGYTFGSGTRLTVV.

V and J are TRBV6-4 and TRBJ1-2; D may be TRBD1 (6 bases). From germline, CDR1 is MRHNA and CDR2 SNTAGT. The ends were cut back, 2 bases at V and 6 bases at J, with 13 bases in the middle. The CDR3 is made up of 14 amino acids. The CDR3 is CASSDPGAGDGYTF. The CDR3 DNA is TGTGCCAGCAGTGACCCGGGGGCGGGGGATGGCTACACCTTC.

This rearrangement joins TRBV18 to TRBJ1-1; tentative D call: TRBD1 (5 bases). Germline assignment: CDR1 KGHSH and CDR2 LQKENI. This CDR3 has 16 residues. The V gene lost 6 bases and the J gene lost 1 base, with 18 bases spanning the gap. CDR3 nucleotide sequence: TGTGCCAGCTCCCCGAACCTAGGTGACAGGAACACTGAAGCTTTCTTT. It encodes CASSPNLGDRNTEAFF.

The V gene is TRBV29-1, the J gene TRBJ1-2; maybe TRBD1 (5 bases). CDR3 length: 12 amino acids. V shed 8 bases and J shed 4 bases, with 14 bases lying between them. CDR1 and CDR2 (germline): SQVTM, ANQGSEA. The CDR3 spells CSTTRDRYGYTF. The CDR3 bases are TGCAGCACGACGCGGGACCGCTATGGCTACACCTTC.

The chain has TRBV6-1 and TRBJ1-5; tentatively, D is TRBD1 (6 bases). The germline V gene encodes CDR1 MNHNS and CDR2 SASEGT. CDR3 length equals 17 residues. Trimming cost V 2 bases and J 3 bases, with 17 bases left between them. The CDR3 sequence: CASSERAGARVNQPQHF. The CDR3 DNA reads TGTGCCAGCAGTGAACGCGCAGGGGCGCGTGTCAATCAGCCCCAGCATTTT.

The chain links TRBV30 to TRBJ1-4; D call uncertain. Germline V lookup: CDR1 GTSNPN, CDR2 SVGIG (reference sequence). The CDR3 sequence is 15 residues long. V lost 0 bases to trimming and J lost 2 bases, with 10 bases between them. CDR3 DNA: TGTGCCTGGAGTGTACACCTCCGGACTAATGAAAAACTGTTTTTT. Its protein product is CAWSVHLRTNEKLFF.